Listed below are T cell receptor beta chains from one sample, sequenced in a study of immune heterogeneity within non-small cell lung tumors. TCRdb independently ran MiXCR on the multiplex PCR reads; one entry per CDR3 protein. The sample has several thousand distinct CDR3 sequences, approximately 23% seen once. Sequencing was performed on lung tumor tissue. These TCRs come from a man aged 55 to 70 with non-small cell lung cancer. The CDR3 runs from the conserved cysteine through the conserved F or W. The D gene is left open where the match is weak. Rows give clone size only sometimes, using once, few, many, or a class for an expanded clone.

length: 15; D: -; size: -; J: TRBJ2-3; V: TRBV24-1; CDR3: CAPSDRSDGTDTQYF; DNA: TGTGCCCCCAGTGATAGGTCGGATGGTACAGATACGCAGTACTTT
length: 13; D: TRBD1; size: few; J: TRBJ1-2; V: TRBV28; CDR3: CASSSPGQYGYTF; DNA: TGTGCCAGCAGTTCCCCGGGACAGTATGGCTACACCTTC
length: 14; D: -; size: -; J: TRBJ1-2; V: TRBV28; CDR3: CASSPTHDGGGYTF; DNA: TGTGCCAGCAGTCCCACACACGATGGGGGAGGCTACACCTTC
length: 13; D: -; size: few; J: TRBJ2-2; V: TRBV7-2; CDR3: CAGSNQGTGELFF; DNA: TGTGCCGGCAGCAACCAGGGAACCGGGGAGCTGTTTTTT
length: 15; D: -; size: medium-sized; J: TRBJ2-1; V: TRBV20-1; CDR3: CSARSTGSFYNEQFF; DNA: TGCAGTGCTAGATCGACCGGGAGCTTCTACAATGAGCAGTTCTTC
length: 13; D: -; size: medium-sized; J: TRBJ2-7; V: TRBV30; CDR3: CAWSVRGSYEQYF; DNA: TGTGCCTGGAGTGTACGGGGATCCTACGAGCAGTACTTC
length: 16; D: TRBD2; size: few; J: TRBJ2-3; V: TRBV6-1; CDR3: CASSYRGGSFTDTQYF; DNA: TGTGCCAGCAGTTACCGGGGCGGGAGTTTCACAGATACGCAGTATTTT
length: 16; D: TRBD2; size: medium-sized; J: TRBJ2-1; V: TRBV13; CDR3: CASSSPRQREYNEQFF; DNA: TGTGCCAGCAGCTCACCCCGCCAGCGGGAATACAATGAGCAGTTCTTC
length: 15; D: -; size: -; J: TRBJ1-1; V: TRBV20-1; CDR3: CSARDWAGEGPEAFF; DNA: TGCAGTGCTAGAGATTGGGCAGGGGAGGGTCCTGAAGCTTTCTTT
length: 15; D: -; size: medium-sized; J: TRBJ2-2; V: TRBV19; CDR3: CASSIAATNTGELFF; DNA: TGTGCCAGTAGTATAGCTGCCACGAACACCGGGGAGCTGTTTTTT
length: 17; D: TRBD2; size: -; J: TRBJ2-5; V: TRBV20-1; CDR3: CSARVPRTSGRRETKYF; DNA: TGCAGTGCTAGAGTCCCTAGGACTAGCGGGAGGCGAGAGACCAAGTACTTC
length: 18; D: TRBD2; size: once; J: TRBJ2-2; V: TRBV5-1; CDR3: CASSLDLAGVGLGGELFF; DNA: TGCGCCAGCAGCTTGGATTTAGCGGGAGTGGGGCTCGGCGGGGAGCTGTTTTTT
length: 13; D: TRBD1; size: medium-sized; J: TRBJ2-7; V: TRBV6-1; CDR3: CASKPGQPYEQYF; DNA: TGTGCCAGCAAGCCGGGACAGCCCTACGAGCAGTACTTC
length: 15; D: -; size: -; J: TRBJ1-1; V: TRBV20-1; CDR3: CSASPARSGNTEAFF; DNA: TGCAGTGCTAGCCCGGCCAGGTCCGGGAACACTGAAGCTTTCTTT
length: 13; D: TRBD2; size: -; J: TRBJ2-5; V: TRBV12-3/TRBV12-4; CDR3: CASSTRGGETQYF; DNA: TGTGCCAGCTCGACCCGCGGGGGAGAGACCCAGTACTTC
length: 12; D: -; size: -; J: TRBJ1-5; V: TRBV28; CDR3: CASSLGGRPQHF; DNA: TGTGCCAGCAGTCTGGGGGGACGGCCCCAGCATTTT
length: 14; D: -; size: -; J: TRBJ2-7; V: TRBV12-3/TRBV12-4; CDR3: CASSPLPGAGEQYF; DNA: TGTGCCAGCAGTCCCCTCCCCGGGGCGGGCGAGCAGTACTTC
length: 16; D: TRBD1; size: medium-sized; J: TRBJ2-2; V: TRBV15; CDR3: CATSKGTGGKGGELFF; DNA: TGTGCCACCAGCAAGGGCACAGGGGGAAAGGGCGGGGAGCTGTTTTTT
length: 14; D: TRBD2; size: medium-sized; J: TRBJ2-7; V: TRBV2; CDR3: CASSERGLVNEQYF; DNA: TGTGCCAGCAGTGAAAGGGGACTAGTGAACGAGCAGTACTTC
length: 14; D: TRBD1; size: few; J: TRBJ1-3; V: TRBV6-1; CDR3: CASSTGTGVNTIYF; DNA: TGTGCCAGCAGCACCGGGACAGGGGTTAACACCATATATTTT
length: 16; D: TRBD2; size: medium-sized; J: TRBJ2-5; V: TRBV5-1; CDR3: CASSRTSGSLKETQYF; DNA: TGCGCCAGCAGCAGGACTAGCGGGAGTCTAAAGGAGACCCAGTACTTC
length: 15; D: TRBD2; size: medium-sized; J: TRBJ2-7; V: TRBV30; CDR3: CAWSTTSGSNYEQYF; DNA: TGTGCCTGGAGTACAACTAGCGGGAGTAACTACGAGCAGTACTTC
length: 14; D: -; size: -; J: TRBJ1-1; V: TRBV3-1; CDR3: CASSPRAGDTEAFF; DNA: TGTGCCAGCAGCCCCAGGGCGGGGGACACTGAAGCTTTCTTT
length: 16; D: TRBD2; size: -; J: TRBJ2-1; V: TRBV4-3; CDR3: CASSQATGLGGREQFF; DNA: TGCGCCAGCAGCCAAGCTACGGGACTAGGGGGACGTGAGCAGTTCTTC
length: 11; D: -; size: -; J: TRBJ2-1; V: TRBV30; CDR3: CAWGLLNEQFF; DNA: TGTGCCTGGGGACTCCTCAATGAGCAGTTCTTC
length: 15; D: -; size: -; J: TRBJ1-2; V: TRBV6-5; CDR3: CASSYSPRDHYGYTF; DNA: TGTGCCAGCAGTTACTCGCCCCGGGACCACTATGGCTACACCTTC
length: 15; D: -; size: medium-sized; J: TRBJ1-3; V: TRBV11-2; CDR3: CASSLSRESGNTIYF; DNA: TGTGCCAGCAGTCTTAGTAGGGAGTCTGGAAACACCATATATTTT
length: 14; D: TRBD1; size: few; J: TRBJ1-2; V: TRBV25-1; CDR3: CASSAGQGHYGYTF; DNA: TGTGCCAGCAGTGCGGGACAGGGACACTATGGCTACACCTTC
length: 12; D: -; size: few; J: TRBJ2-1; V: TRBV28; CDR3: CASSLWRSRQFF; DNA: TGTGCCAGCAGTTTATGGAGATCCCGGCAGTTCTTC
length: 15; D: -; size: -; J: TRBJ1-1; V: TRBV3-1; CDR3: CASSQGQIMNTEAFF; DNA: TGTGCCAGCAGCCAAGGTCAAATCATGAACACTGAAGCTTTCTTT
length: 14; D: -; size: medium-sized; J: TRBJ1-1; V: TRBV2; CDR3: CASSGIGWATEAFF; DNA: TGTGCCAGCAGTGGGATAGGGTGGGCCACTGAAGCTTTCTTT
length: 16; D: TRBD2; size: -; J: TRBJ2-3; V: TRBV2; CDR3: CASQPPGRARGNTQYF; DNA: TGTGCCAGCCAGCCCCCCGGGAGGGCCCGGGGAAATACGCAGTATTTT
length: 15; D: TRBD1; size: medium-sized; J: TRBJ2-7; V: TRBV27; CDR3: CASSSRTGANYEQYF; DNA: TGTGCCAGCAGTTCCAGGACAGGGGCCAACTACGAGCAGTACTTC
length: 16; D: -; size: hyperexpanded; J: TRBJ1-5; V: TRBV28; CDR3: CASTPMNRDSNQPQHF; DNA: TGTGCCAGCACCCCTATGAACCGGGACAGCAATCAGCCCCAGCATTTT
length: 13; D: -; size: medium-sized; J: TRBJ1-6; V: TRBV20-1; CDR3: CSARVSGNSPLHF; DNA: TGCAGTGCTAGGGTTTCGGGTAATTCACCCCTCCACTTT
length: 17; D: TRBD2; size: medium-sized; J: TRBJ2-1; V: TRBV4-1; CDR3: CASSQAGLAGARNEQFF; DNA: TGCGCCAGCAGCCAAGCGGGACTAGCGGGGGCTAGGAATGAGCAGTTCTTC
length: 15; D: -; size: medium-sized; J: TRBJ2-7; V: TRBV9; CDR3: CASSGGGGADYEQYF; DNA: TGTGCCAGCAGCGGGGGCGGTGGCGCAGACTACGAGCAGTACTTC
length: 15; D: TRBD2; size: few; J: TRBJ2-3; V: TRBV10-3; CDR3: CAISDEGGKADTQYF; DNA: TGTGCCATCAGTGATGAGGGAGGGAAGGCAGATACGCAGTATTTT
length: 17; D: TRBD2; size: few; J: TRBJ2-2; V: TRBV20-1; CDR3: CSARTSGSGSSTGELFF; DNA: TGCAGTGCTAGGACTAGCGGGAGCGGGAGCAGTACCGGGGAGCTGTTTTTT
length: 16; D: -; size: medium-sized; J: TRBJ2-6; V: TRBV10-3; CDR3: CAIRDGGDAGANVLTF; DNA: TGTGCCATCAGGGACGGAGGTGACGCTGGGGCCAACGTCCTGACTTTC
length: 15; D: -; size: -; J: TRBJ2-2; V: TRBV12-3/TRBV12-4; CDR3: CASSLGTPNTGELFF; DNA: TGTGCCAGCAGTTTAGGGACTCCGAACACCGGGGAGCTGTTTTTT
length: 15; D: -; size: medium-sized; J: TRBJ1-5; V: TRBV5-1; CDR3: CASSLRGGRNQPQHF; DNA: TGCGCCAGCAGCTTGCGTGGCGGACGCAATCAGCCCCAGCATTTT
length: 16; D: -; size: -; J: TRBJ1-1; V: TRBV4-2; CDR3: CASSQEVGVVNTEAFF; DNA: TGTGCCAGCAGCCAAGAAGTCGGGGTGGTTAACACTGAAGCTTTCTTT
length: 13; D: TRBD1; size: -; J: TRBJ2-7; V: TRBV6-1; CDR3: CASTTDRAYEQYF; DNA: TGTGCCAGCACTACCGACAGGGCGTACGAGCAGTACTTC
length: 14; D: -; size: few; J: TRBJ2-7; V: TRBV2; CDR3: CASKVGRASYEQYF; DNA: TGTGCCAGCAAGGTCGGCAGAGCTTCCTACGAGCAGTACTTC